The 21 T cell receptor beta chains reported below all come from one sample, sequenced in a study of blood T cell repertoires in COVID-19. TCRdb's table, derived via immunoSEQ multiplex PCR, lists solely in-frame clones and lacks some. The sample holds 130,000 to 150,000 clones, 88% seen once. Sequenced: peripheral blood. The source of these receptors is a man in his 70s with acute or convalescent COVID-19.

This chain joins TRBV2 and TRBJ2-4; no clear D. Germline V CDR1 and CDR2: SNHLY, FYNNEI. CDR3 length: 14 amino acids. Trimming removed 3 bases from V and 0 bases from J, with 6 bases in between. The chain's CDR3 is CASSDLLAKNIQYF. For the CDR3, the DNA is TGTGCCAGCAGTGACTTGTTAGCCAAAAACATTCAGTACTTC. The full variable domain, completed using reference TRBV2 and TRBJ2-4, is EPEVTQTPSHQVTQMGQEVILRCVPISNHLYFYWYRQILGQKVEFLVSFYNNEISEKSEIFDDQFSVERPDGSNFTLKIRSTKLEDSAMYFCASSDLLAKNIQYFGAGTRLSVL.

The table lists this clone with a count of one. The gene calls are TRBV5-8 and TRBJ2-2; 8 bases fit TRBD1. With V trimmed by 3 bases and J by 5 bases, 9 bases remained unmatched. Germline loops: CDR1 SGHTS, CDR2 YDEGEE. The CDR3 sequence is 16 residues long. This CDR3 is CASSSRTGRGTGELFF. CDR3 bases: TGTGCCAGCAGCTCGCGGACAGGGCGAGGGACCGGGGAGCTGTTTTTT.

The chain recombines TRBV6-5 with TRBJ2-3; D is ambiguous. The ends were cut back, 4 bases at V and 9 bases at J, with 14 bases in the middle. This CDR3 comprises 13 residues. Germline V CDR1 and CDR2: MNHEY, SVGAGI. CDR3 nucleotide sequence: TGTGCCAGCAGTTCCCCTGGGCCTGAAACGCAGTATTTT. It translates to CASSSPGPETQYF.

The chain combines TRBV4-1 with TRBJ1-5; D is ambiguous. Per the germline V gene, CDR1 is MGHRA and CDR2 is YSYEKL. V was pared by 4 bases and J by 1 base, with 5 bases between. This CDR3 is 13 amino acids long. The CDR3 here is CASSLGSNQPQHF. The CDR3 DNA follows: TGCGCCAGCAGCCTGGGCAGCAATCAGCCCCAGCATTTT.

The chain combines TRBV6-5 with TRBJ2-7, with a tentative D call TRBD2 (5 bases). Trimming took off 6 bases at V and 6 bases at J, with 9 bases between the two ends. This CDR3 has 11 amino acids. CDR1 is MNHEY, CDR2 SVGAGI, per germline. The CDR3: CASRLGSEQYF. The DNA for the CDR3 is TGTGCCAGCAGGTTAGGGAGCGAGCAGTACTTC.

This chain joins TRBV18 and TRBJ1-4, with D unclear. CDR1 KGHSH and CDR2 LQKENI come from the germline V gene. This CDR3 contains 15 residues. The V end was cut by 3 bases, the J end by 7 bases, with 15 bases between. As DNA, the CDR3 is TGTGCCAGCTCACCCCCCGCGGAGGGTACTGAAAAACTGTTTTTT. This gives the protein CASSPPAEGTEKLFF. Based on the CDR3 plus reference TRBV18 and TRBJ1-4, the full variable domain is NAGVMQNPRHLVRRRGQEARLRCSPMKGHSHVYWYRQLPEEGLKFMVYLQKENIIDESGMPKERFSAEFPKEGPSILRIQQVVRGDSAAYFCASSPPAEGTEKLFFGSGTQLSVL.

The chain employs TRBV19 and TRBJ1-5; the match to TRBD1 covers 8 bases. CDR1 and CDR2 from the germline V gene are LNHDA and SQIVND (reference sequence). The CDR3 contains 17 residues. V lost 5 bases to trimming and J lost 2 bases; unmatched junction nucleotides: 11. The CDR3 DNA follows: TGTGCCAGTAGTGTTGGACAGGGTACTATGGGCAATCAGCCCCAGCATTTT. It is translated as CASSVGQGTMGNQPQHF.

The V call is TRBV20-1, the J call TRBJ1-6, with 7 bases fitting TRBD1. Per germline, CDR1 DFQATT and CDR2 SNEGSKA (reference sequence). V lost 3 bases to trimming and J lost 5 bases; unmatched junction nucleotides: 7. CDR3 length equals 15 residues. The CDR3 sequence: CSASRTGLNNSPLHF. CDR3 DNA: TGCAGTGCTAGTCGGACAGGCCTTAATAATTCACCCCTCCACTTT.

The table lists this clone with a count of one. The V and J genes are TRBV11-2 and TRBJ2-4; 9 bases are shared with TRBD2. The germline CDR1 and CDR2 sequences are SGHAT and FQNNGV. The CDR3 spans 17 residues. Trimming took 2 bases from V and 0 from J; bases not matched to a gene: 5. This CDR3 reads CASSLTLAGLAKNIQYF. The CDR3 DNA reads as TGTGCCAGCAGCTTAACACTAGCGGGTCTAGCCAAAAACATTCAGTACTTC.

The CDR3 is CASSLYGTSGSYEQYF. The CDR3, as DNA: TGTGCCAGCAGTTTATATGGGACTAGCGGGTCCTACGAGCAGTACTTC. The chain uses TRBV28 and TRBJ2-7; 12 nucleotides match TRBD2. The J segment lost 1 base and the V segment lost 1 base, leaving 2 bases of the junction unmatched. The CDR3 is 16 amino acids. Germline V CDR1 and CDR2: MDHEN, SYDVKM.

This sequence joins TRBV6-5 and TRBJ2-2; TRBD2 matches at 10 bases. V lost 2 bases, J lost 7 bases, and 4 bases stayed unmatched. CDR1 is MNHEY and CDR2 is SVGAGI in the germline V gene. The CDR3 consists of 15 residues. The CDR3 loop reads CASSYSGGAIGELFF. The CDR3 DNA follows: TGTGCCAGCAGTTACAGCGGGGGGGCCATCGGGGAGCTGTTTTTT.

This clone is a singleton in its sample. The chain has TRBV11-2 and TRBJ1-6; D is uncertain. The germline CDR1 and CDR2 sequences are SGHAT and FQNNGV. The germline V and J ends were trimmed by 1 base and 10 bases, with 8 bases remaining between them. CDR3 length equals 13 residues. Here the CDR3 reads CASSLVGSSPLHF. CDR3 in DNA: TGTGCCAGCAGCTTAGTCGGTAGCTCACCCCTCCACTTT.

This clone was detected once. The CDR3 DNA is TGTGCCAGCAGGAGGCGGACTAGCGGGGGGGAAGAGACCCAGTACTTC. Amino acids: CASRRRTSGGEETQYF. V usage is TRBV14 and J usage is TRBJ2-5; TRBD2 matches 15 bases. This CDR3 comprises 16 residues. V lost 6 bases and J lost 3; bases outside the gene matches: 5. Germline V gene sequence: CDR1 SGHDN, CDR2 FVKESK.

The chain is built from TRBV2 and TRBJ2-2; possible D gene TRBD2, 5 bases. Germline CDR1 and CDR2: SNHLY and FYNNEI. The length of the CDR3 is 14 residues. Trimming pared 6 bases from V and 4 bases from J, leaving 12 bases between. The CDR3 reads CASRETTPTGELFF. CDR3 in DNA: TGTGCCAGCAGGGAGACTACCCCCACCGGGGAGCTGTTTTTT.

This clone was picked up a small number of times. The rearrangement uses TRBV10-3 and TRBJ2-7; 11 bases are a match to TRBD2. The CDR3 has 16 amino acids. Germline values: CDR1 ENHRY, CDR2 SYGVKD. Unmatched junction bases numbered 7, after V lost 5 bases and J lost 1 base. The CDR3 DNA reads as TGTGCCATCAGTAAACTAGCGGGAGAGCGATCCTACGAGCAGTACTTC. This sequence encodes CAISKLAGERSYEQYF.

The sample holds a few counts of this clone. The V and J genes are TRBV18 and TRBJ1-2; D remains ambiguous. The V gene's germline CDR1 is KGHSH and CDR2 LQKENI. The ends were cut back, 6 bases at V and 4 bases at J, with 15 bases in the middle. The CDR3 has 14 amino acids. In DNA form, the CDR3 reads TGTGCCAGCTCGCCTACCCCGGGGTCCTATGGCTACACCTTC. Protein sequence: CASSPTPGSYGYTF.

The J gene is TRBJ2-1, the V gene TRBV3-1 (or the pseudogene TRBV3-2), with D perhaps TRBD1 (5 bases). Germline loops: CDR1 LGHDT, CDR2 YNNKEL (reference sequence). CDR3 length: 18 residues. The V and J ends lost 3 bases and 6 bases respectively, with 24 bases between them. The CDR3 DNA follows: TGTGCCAGCAGCCATTACTACCCTCGCGACAGCGATATCAATGAGCAGTTCTTC. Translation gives CASSHYYPRDSDINEQFF.

CDR3 residues: CASSYSELAGGGTDTQYF. CDR3 coding DNA: TGCGCCAGCAGCTACTCGGAATTAGCGGGGGGAGGCACAGATACGCAGTATTTT. The gene calls are TRBV5-1 and TRBJ2-3; 10 nucleotides match TRBD2. CDR1 and CDR2 (germline): SGHRS, YFSETQ. The CDR3 totals 18 residues. With 3 bases clipped from V and 1 base from J, the junction kept 11 bases outside the gene matches. The whole variable domain, filled in from reference TRBV5-1 and TRBJ2-3, reads KAGVTQTPRYLIKTRGQQVTLSCSPISGHRSVSWYQQTPGQGLQFLFEYFSETQRNKGNFPGRFSGRQFSNSRSEMNVSTLELGDSALYLCASSYSELAGGGTDTQYFGPGTRLTVL.

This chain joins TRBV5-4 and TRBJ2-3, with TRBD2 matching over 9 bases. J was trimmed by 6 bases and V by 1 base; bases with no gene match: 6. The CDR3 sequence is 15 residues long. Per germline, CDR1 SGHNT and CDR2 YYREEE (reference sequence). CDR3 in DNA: TGTGCCAGCAGCTTGTGGCTAGCGGGGCGGGATACGCAGTATTTT. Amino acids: CASSLWLAGRDTQYF.

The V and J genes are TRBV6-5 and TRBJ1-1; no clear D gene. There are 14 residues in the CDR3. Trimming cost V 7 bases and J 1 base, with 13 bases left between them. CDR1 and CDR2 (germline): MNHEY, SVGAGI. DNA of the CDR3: TGTGCCAGCACCTTTTCGGGAGGGAACACTGAAGCTTTCTTT. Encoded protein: CASTFSGGNTEAFF.

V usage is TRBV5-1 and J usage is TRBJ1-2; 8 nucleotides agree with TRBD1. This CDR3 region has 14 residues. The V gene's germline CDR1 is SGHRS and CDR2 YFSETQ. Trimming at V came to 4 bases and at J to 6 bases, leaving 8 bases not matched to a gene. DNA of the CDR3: TGCGCCAGCAGCCAGGGACAGGTTGAGGATGGCTACACCTTC. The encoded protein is CASSQGQVEDGYTF. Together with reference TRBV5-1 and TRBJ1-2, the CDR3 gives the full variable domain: KAGVTQTPRYLIKTRGQQVTLSCSPISGHRSVSWYQQTPGQGLQFLFEYFSETQRNKGNFPGRFSGRQFSNSRSEMNVSTLELGDSALYLCASSQGQVEDGYTFGSGTRLTVV.